The 9 T cell receptor beta chains below come from one sample, sequenced in a study of CD8 T cells in ankylosing spondylitis. Study-wide points: Seemingly distinctive of ankylosing spondylitis blood was a TCR beta motif formed by eight highly homologous variants.

Their recognized antigens are unknown. TCRdb reprocessed the 5' RACE reads via MiXCR and lists one record per CDR3 protein. This table holds roughly 490,000 distinct CDR3 sequences, about 5.2% found once. Sequenced: blood, either unsorted or a sorted T cell fraction (not recorded which). These receptors all stem from a male donor with ankylosing spondylitis.

This clonotype has just a few counts. This chain connects TRBV6-1 to TRBJ2-2, with TRBD2 matching 12 bases. The CDR3 totals 15 residues. V shed 10 bases and J 5 bases; nucleotides not matched to a gene: 8. Germline CDR1 and CDR2: MNHNS and SASEGT. CDR3 in amino acids: CATIRLAGVTGELFF. The CDR3, as DNA: TGTGCCACGATCAGACTAGCGGGAGTAACCGGGGAGCTGTTTTTT.

This sequence joins TRBV7-2 and TRBJ2-5; TRBD1 is a possible D gene (7 bases). Germline lookup yields CDR1 SGHTA and CDR2 FQGNSA. Trimming left V 5 bases short and J 0 bases short, with 19 bases between. The CDR3 has 17 amino acids. CDR3 sequence: CASSTDRDFLYQETQYF. CDR3 nucleotides: TGTGCCAGCAGCACTGACAGGGACTTTCTGTACCAAGAGACCCAGTACTTC.

This clonotype was detected ten times or more. V is TRBV6-1 and J is TRBJ2-4, with D unclear. From germline, CDR1 is MNHNS and CDR2 SASEGT. V lost 3 bases and J lost 7, with 13 bases in between. CDR3 length: 14 residues. CDR3 loop: CASSDLSRWNIQYF. For the CDR3, the DNA is TGTGCCAGCAGTGATCTCTCGCGATGGAACATTCAGTACTTC.

This clonotype was detected many times. The chain employs TRBV12-3 or TRBV12-4 and TRBJ1-5, with 7 bases aligning to TRBD1. The CDR3 loop spans 17 amino acids. The junction had 11 bases not matched to a gene; V was cut back by 4 bases and J by 2 bases. The CDR3 here is CASSSSRQGLGNQPQHF. DNA of the CDR3: TGTGCCAGCAGTTCAAGTAGACAGGGTTTGGGCAATCAGCCCCAGCATTTT.

With regard to this clonotype: This may be a read error, as it is one base from a much larger clone. The rearrangement joins TRBV4-2 to TRBJ2-1; no reliable D call. CDR3 length: 14 amino acids. Trimming took 2 bases from V and 2 from J, leaving 7 bases between them. CDR1 and CDR2 (germline): LGHNA, YNFKEQ. CDR3 coding DNA: TGTGCCAGCAGCCAAAACAGCGCCTACAATGAGCAGTTCTTC. It encodes CASSQNSAYNEQFF.

This clonotype was seen at least ten times. The chain has TRBV12-3 or TRBV12-4 and TRBJ1-5; 7 bases map to TRBD1. The CDR3 extends over 14 amino acids. Trimming at V came to 6 bases and at J to 4 bases, leaving 6 bases not matched to a gene. CDR3 amino acids: CASSRDSQNQPQHF. DNA of the CDR3: TGTGCCAGCAGCCGGGACAGCCAAAATCAGCCCCAGCATTTT.

Ten or more counts support this clonotype. This chain joins TRBV7-9 and TRBJ2-7; 10 bases are a match to TRBD2. Germline V gene sequence: CDR1 SEHNR, CDR2 FQNEAQ (reference sequence). The J segment lost 6 bases and the V segment lost 8 bases, leaving 16 bases of the junction unmatched. The CDR3 sequence is 16 residues long. The CDR3 sequence is CASPDEELAGNFEQYF. The CDR3 DNA reads TGTGCCAGCCCCGACGAGGAACTAGCGGGGAACTTCGAGCAGTACTTC.

The sample holds many counts of this clonotype. J is TRBJ2-1 and V is TRBV4-3; D remains ambiguous. Germline lookup yields CDR1 LGHNA and CDR2 YSLEER. The V and J ends lost 0 bases and 0 bases respectively, with 9 bases between them. This CDR3 is built from 16 residues. CDR3 sequence: CASSQEASSSYNEQFF. The DNA for the CDR3 is TGCGCCAGCAGCCAAGAAGCGTCGAGCTCCTACAATGAGCAGTTCTTC.

The rearrangement uses TRBV5-4 and TRBJ2-1, with TRBD2 matching over 11 bases. This CDR3 is built from 15 residues. Germline V gene data show CDR1 as SGHNT and CDR2 as YYREEE (reference sequence). The V and J ends lost 4 bases and 6 bases, in that order; junction bases with no gene match: 6. CDR3 in DNA: TGTGCCAGCAGCAATCTAGCGGGGGGTTTCAATGAGCAGTTCTTC. It translates to CASSNLAGGFNEQFF. Variable domain in full (rest from reference TRBV5-4 and TRBJ2-1): ETGVTQSPTHLIKTRGQQVTLRCSSQSGHNTVSWYQQALGQGPQFIFQYYREEENGRGNFPPRFSGLQFPNYSSELNVNALELDDSALYLCASSNLAGGFNEQFFGPGTRLTVL.